Listed below are T cell receptor beta chains from one sample, sequenced in a study of neurological immune-mediated disorders. MiXCR was run by TCRdb on the 5' RACE reads, yielding one entry per CDR3 protein. The sample contains 45,000 or so distinct CDR3 sequences, roughly 21% of which appear only once. Source material: PBMCs. These receptors were obtained from a man in his sixties with HTLV-1-associated myelopathy (HAM/TSP). CDR3s leave out the opening cysteine and the closing phenylalanine or tryptophan. D genes are given only for firm matches. Size is omitted from some rows. Given values are once, few, many or a class for expanded clones.

v_gene | d_gene | abundance | CDR3aa
TRBV20-1 | NA | NA | SARVRNLPYEQY
TRBV7-9 | TRBD2 | many | ASSFSGRRNNEQF
TRBV5-4 | NA | many | ASSTQTTDTQY
TRBV6-5 | NA | NA | ASSLVWGDTGELF
TRBV5-1 | NA | many | ASSSGAKEKLF
TRBV9 | TRBD2 | many | ASSGGGRTGELF
TRBV5-1 | NA | NA | ASSLTGMSLSGANVLT
TRBV20-1 | NA | many | SASPGTSNQPQH
TRBV5-1 | TRBD2 | once | ASSSILAGGGEQF
TRBV20-1 | NA | NA | SAKSPRTDLNYGYT
TRBV5-6 | NA | many | ASSYRQSRNYGYT
TRBV29-1 | NA | many | SASPTRSSEQF
TRBV10-3 | NA | many | AISVGVAGNTIY
TRBV29-1 | NA | many | SVEFVKFGEQF
TRBV20-1 | TRBD2 | many | SARDGAGGDEQY
TRBV18 | NA | many | ASSPAGRSTDTQY
TRBV9 | NA | NA | ASSVAWGAIEQF
TRBV15 | NA | many | ATSSPPWDIQY
TRBV6-2/TRBV6-3 | TRBD1 | many | ASSWTGDWEQY
TRBV18 | TRBD1 | many | ASSRDRQETQY